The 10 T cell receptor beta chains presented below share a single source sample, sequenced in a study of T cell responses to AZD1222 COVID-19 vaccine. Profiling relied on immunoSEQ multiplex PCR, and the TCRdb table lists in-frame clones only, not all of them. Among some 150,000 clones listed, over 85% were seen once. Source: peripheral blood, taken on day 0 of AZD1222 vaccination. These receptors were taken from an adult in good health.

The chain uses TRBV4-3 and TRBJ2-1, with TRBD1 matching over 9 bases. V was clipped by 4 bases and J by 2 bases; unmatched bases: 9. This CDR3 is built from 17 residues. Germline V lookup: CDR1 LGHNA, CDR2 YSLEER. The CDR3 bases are TGCGCCAGCAGCCGTGGTCCCGGGACAGGGCCCTACAATGAGCAGTTCTTC. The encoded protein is CASSRGPGTGPYNEQFF.

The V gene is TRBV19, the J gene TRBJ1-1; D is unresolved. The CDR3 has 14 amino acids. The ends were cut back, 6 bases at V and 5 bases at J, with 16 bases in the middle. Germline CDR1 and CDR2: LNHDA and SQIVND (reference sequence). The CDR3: CASRPPQAWTEAFF. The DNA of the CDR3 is TGTGCCAGTAGACCCCCGCAAGCCTGGACTGAAGCTTTCTTT.

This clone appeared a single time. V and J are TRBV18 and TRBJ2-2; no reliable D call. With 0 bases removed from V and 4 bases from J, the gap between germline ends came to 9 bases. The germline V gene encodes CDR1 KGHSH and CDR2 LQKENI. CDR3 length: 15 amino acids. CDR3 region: CASSPPSRSTGELFF. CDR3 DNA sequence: TGTGCCAGCTCACCACCATCTCGCTCCACCGGGGAGCTGTTTTTT.

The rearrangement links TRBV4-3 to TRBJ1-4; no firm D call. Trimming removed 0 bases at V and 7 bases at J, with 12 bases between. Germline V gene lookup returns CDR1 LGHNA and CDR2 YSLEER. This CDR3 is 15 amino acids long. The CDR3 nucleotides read TGCGCCAGCAGCCAAGAGACGGTAATGGGTGAAAAACTGTTTTTT. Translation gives CASSQETVMGEKLFF.

The CDR3 spells CAWSVRRGVDYTF. DNA for the CDR3: TGTGCCTGGAGTGTGCGCAGGGGGGTAGACTACACCTTC. The J gene is TRBJ1-2, the V gene TRBV30; 7 positions match TRBD1. The length of the CDR3 is 13 residues. Germline CDR1 and CDR2: GTSNPN and SVGIG (reference sequence). With 0 bases clipped from V and 10 bases from J, the junction kept 8 bases outside the gene matches.

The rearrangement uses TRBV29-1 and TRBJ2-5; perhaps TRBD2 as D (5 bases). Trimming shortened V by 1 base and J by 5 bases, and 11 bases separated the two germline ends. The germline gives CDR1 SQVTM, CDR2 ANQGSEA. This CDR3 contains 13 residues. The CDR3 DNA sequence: TGCAGCGTTGAAGGTGAGGGCCGGGAGACCCAGTACTTC. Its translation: CSVEGEGRETQYF.

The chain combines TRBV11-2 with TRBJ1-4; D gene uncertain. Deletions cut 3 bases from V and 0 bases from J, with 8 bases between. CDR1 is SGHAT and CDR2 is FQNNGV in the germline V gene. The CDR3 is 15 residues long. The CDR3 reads CASSLQLSTNEKLFF. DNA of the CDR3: TGTGCCAGCAGCTTGCAGCTTTCAACTAATGAAAAACTGTTTTTT. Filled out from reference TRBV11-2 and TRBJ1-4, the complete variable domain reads EAGVAQSPRYKIIEKRQSVAFWCNPISGHATLYWYQQILGQGPKLLIQFQNNGVVDDSQLPKDRFSAERLKGVDSTLKIQPAKLEDSAVYLCASSLQLSTNEKLFFGSGTQLSVL.

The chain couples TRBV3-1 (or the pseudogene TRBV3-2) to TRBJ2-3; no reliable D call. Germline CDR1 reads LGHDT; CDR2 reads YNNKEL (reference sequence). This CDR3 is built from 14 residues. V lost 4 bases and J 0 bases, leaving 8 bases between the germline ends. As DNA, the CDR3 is TGTGCCAGCAGCCGTACCGATAGCACAGATACGCAGTATTTT. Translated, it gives CASSRTDSTDTQYF.

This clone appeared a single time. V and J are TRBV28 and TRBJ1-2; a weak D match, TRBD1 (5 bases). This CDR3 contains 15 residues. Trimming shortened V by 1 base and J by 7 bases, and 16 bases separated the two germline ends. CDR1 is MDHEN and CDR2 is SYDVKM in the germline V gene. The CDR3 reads CASSLSTARVVGYTF. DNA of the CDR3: TGTGCCAGCAGTTTATCAACGGCCAGGGTTGTTGGCTACACCTTC.

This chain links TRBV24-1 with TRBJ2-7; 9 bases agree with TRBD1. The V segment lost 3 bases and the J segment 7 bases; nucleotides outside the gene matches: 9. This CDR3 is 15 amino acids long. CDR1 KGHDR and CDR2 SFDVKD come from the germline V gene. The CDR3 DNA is TGTGCCACCAGTGATCGAACAGGGGGCGCAGGGGAGCAGTACTTC. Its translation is CATSDRTGGAGEQYF.